The following is a T cell receptor (beta chain) sequence with its context. The antigen is not known. Samples came from axillary lymph nodes draining the breast cancer. TCRdb independently ran MiXCR on the multiplex PCR reads; one entry per CDR3 protein. The table records fewer than 200,000 distinct CDR3 sequences, 30% to 35% of them present only once. This entry is derived from a study of breast tumors, draining lymph nodes, adjacent tissues. Study-wide findings and caveats: Compared with basal-like, luminal-like tumors shared significantly more repertoire with nontumor tissue. Tumors had less TCR diversity than lymph nodes, more than nontumor tissue. Findings are consistent with lymph node origin and intratumoral expansion of most tumor T cells.

CDR3 length: 13 residues. The germline V gene encodes CDR1 SGHVS and CDR2 FQNEAQ. J was trimmed by 10 bases and V by 2 bases; bases with no gene match: 6. The sequenced sample consisted of axillary lymph node tissue. The V gene is TRBV7-8, the J gene TRBJ1-2; TRBD1 matches at 8 bases. The TCR sequence derives from a female donor with breast cancer. Some clones in this sample may be carry-over from other donors' samples. The CDR3 bases are TGTGCCAGCAGCTTAAGACAGGGGTTCGACTACACCTTC. Its translation: CASSLRQGFDYTF. Supplemented by reference TRBV7-8 and TRBJ1-2, the full variable domain reads GAGVSQSPRYKVAKRGQDVALRCDPISGHVSLFWYQQALGQGPEFLTYFQNEAQLDKSGLPSDRFFAERPEGSVSTLKIQRTQQEDSAVYLCASSLRQGFDYTFGSGTRLTVV.